What follows describes a single T cell receptor beta chain. Per sorted-subset replicate PCR, input was approximately 0.2 ug DNA, representing about 30,000 T cell genomes. Here immunoSEQ multiplex PCR was the method, and the copy in TCRdb shows in-frame clones only, minus some. Among more than 2,000,000 clones, over 90% were seen once, and the ten largest hold about 0.37%. V gave up 1 base and J gave up 5 bases, with 15 bases separating them. Germline V gene data show CDR1 as SGHRS and CDR2 as YFSETQ. This CDR3 has 15 amino acids. This sample was included in a study of shared clonotypes between healthy human individuals.

The receptor's source is a young man in good health. Some clones in this sample may be carry-over from other donors' samples. The chain uses TRBV5-1 and TRBJ1-2, with D possibly being TRBD1 (6 bases). Specimen: naive CD4+ T cells from PBMCs. Subset of the sample: CD45RA+ positively selected. The CDR3 nucleotides read TGCGCCAGCAGCTTGATTGGGGGCGCGGATTATGGCTACACCTTC. This sequence encodes CASSLIGGADYGYTF.